This is a list of T cell receptor beta chains from one sample in a study of blood T cell repertoires in COVID-19. Sequencing used immunoSEQ multiplex PCR; TCRdb keeps in-frame clones, though not all of them. The profile shows hundreds of thousands of clones, less than 90% of them singletons. Sequenced sample: PBMCs or T cells enriched from blood (not recorded which). These receptors were collected from a woman aged 50 to 60 in a cohort exposed to, infected with or recovered from COVID-19 (not recorded which). Both conserved end residues are part of each CDR3. D genes are given only for firm matches. Only part of the rows carry a size: once, few, many, or a class if the clone is expanded.

J	V	size	D	DNA	CDR3
TRBJ2-5	TRBV9	.	.	TGTGCCAGCAGCCGAAGGGAGTTTTTTTCGGGGGTGGGGGACCAGTACTTC	CASSRREFFSGVGDQYF
TRBJ1-2	TRBV30	few	.	TGTGCCTGGAGTGTAGGACAGTATTATGGCTACACCTTC	CAWSVGQYYGYTF
TRBJ1-1	TRBV5-6	once	.	TGTGCCAGCAGCTTAATGCGGGGGCTGGCCACTGAAGCTTTCTTT	CASSLMRGLATEAFF
TRBJ2-1	TRBV7-8	.	TRBD2	TGTGCCAGCAGCTTAAAGACTAGCGGAGCCCAATACAATGAGCAGTTCTTC	CASSLKTSGAQYNEQFF
TRBJ1-6	TRBV7-3	.	.	TGTGCCAGCAGTTTAACTGGCTTGTATAATTCACCCCTCCACTTT	CASSLTGLYNSPLHF
TRBJ2-2	TRBV19	.	.	TGTGTAAATAAGGCGGCCGGGGAGCTGTTTTTT	CVNKAAGELFF
TRBJ1-2	TRBV30	.	.	TGTGCCTGGAGCCCCCGGGGGGACGGCTACACCTTC	CAWSPRGDGYTF
TRBJ1-4	TRBV6-1	.	.	TGTGCCAGCAGTGGAGCCCATCGGACTAATGAAAAACTGTTTTTT	CASSGAHRTNEKLFF
TRBJ2-5	TRBV21-1	.	.	TGTGCCAGCAGCAACCAGACAGGGGGCCGGGAAGAGACCCAGTACTTC	CASSNQTGGREETQYF
TRBJ1-1	TRBV2	.	.	TGTGCCAGCACGACCGGGAGGAGCACTGAAGCTTTCTTT	CASTTGRSTEAFF
TRBJ1-2	TRBV2	.	TRBD1	TGTGCCAGCAGGGACAGGGGGCCGGAATACACCTTC	CASRDRGPEYTF
TRBJ1-2	TRBV14	.	.	TGTGCCAGCAGCCTTTCCGGGGGCTACACCTTC	CASSLSGGYTF
TRBJ1-3	TRBV7-9	.	TRBD1	TGTGCCAGCAGCTACTCTTATCAGACAGGGGGAAACACCATATATTTT	CASSYSYQTGGNTIYF
TRBJ2-7	TRBV19	.	.	TGTGCCAGTAGTATTGCCGGGATCACAAGCTCCTACGAGCAGTACTTC	CASSIAGITSSYEQYF
TRBJ2-1	TRBV12-5	.	.	TGTGCTCCGGGAAGAGGTCTCGGGCAGTTCTTC	CAPGRGLGQFF
TRBJ2-5	TRBV2	.	.	TGTGCCAGCAAAAGGGGGCAAGAGACCCAGTACTTC	CASKRGQETQYF
TRBJ1-5	TRBV24-1	.	.	TGTGCCACCAGTGACGGGCAGGGGCTCAATCAGCCCCAGCATTTT	CATSDGQGLNQPQHF
TRBJ1-2	TRBV10-3	.	.	TGTGCCATCAGCGATGGACAATGGGGCTACACCTTC	CAISDGQWGYTF
TRBJ2-1	TRBV2	.	.	TGTGCCAGCAGTGAAGGCCTAATCAATGAGCAGTTCTTC	CASSEGLINEQFF
TRBJ1-1	TRBV12-3/TRBV12-4	.	.	TGTGCCAGCAGTAACTTTCCGGGCACTGAAGCTTTCTTT	CASSNFPGTEAFF
TRBJ1-2	TRBV6-5	.	.	TGTGCCAGCACCGAAGGGGCAGGGAGGGGCTTC	CASTEGAGRGF
TRBJ1-5	TRBV3-1/TRBV3-2	.	.	TGTGCCAGCAGCCAAGAATCTTATAGCAATCAGCCCCAGCATTTT	CASSQESYSNQPQHF
TRBJ2-7	TRBV2	once	.	TGTGCCAGCAGTTTGAGGGTTCTAGTAGGGGAGCAGTACTTC	CASSLRVLVGEQYF